These 22 T cell receptor beta chains originate from one sample sequenced in a study of long-term antiretroviral therapy in people with HIV. They ran version v3.0 of the immunoSEQ assay at survey level. TCRdb's table, derived via immunoSEQ multiplex PCR, lists solely in-frame clones and lacks some. The sample records some 19,000 clones, around 84% being singletons. Sequenced here: unsorted PBMCs, sampled 0.9 years after starting antiretroviral therapy. All receptors derive from a man between 18 and 35 years old with HIV.

Only one count was recorded for this clone. The chain has TRBV18 and TRBJ1-2; 11 bases agree with TRBD1. This CDR3 is 15 amino acids long. Germline V gene sequence: CDR1 KGHSH, CDR2 LQKENI. The ends lost 6 bases at V and 6 bases at J; junction bases unmatched: 9. The CDR3 bases are TGTGCCAGCTCCGGACAGGGGGCAACTAGCCATGGCTACACCTTC. This translates into CASSGQGATSHGYTF.

The chain carries TRBV7-6 and TRBJ2-3; D not resolved. Between the trimmed V and J ends, which lost 5 bases and 8 bases, there was a span of 14 bases. This CDR3 is built from 13 residues. Germline V gene sequence: CDR1 SGHVS, CDR2 FNYEAQ. The CDR3, as DNA: TGTGCCAGCAGCGGCCCCGGAATTTTTACGCAGTATTTT. It encodes CASSGPGIFTQYF.

This clone was recorded a few times. The rearrangement links TRBV2 to TRBJ1-2; D perhaps matches TRBD1 (5 bases). Germline loops: CDR1 SNHLY, CDR2 FYNNEI. This CDR3 comprises 13 residues. V lost 6 bases to trimming and J lost 2 bases, with 10 bases between them. The chain's CDR3 is CASSPDSNYGYTF. CDR3 DNA: TGTGCCAGCAGCCCCGACAGCAACTATGGCTACACCTTC.

J is TRBJ1-5 and V is TRBV10-2; 9 bases agree with TRBD1. J lost 6 bases, V lost 8 bases, and 8 bases had no gene match. This CDR3 contains 14 residues. From germline, CDR1 is WSHSY and CDR2 SAAADI. DNA of the CDR3: TGCGCCAGCTCCTCCGGGACAGGGTTTCAGCCCCAGCATTTT. It specifies CASSSGTGFQPQHF.

The chain carries TRBV19 and TRBJ2-3, with D maybe TRBD1 (6 bases). Deletions cut 5 bases from V and 2 bases from J, with 14 bases between. The CDR3 spans 15 residues. CDR1 and CDR2 from the germline V gene are LNHDA and SQIVND (reference sequence). The CDR3 here is CASSGGRGTTDTQYF. The CDR3 DNA reads as TGTGCCAGTAGTGGAGGCAGGGGAACCACAGATACGCAGTATTTT.

The V call is TRBV18, the J call TRBJ2-7; perhaps D is TRBD1 or TRBD2 (6 bases each). CDR1 KGHSH and CDR2 LQKENI come from the germline V gene. The germline V and J ends were trimmed by 6 bases and 1 base, with 16 bases remaining between them. CDR3 length: 15 residues. Here the CDR3 reads CASSPGAGESYEQYV. The CDR3 region has the DNA TGTGCCAGCTCCCCGGGGGCAGGGGAGTCCTACGAGCAGTACGTC.

The chain carries TRBV5-1 and TRBJ2-3, with 9 bases that match TRBD2. The CDR3 is made up of 15 amino acids. Germline CDR1 SGHRS, CDR2 YFSETQ. Trimming at V came to 5 bases and at J to 2 bases, leaving 6 bases not matched to a gene. Written as DNA, the CDR3 is TGCGCCAGCAGTACACCTAGCGGGGTCACAGATACGCAGTATTTT. Its protein product is CASSTPSGVTDTQYF. Drawing the rest from reference TRBV5-1 and TRBJ2-3, the complete variable domain is KAGVTQTPRYLIKTRGQQVTLSCSPISGHRSVSWYQQTPGQGLQFLFEYFSETQRNKGNFPGRFSGRQFSNSRSEMNVSTLELGDSALYLCASSTPSGVTDTQYFGPGTRLTVL.

V and J are TRBV18 and TRBJ2-6, with D possibly being TRBD1 (6 bases). Germline CDR1 reads KGHSH; CDR2 reads LQKENI. This CDR3 region has 16 residues. Trimming removed 6 bases at V and 1 base at J, with 13 bases between. In DNA form, the CDR3 reads TGTGCCAGCTCCGACAATCAGGGGTCTGGGGCCAACGTCCTGACTTTC. Amino acid sequence: CASSDNQGSGANVLTF.

The chain combines TRBV2 with TRBJ2-2; TRBD2 aligns across 9 bases. The CDR3 runs to 16 residues. V trimming: 6 bases; J trimming: 1 base; junction bases outside the gene matches: 6. Germline V CDR1 and CDR2: SNHLY, FYNNEI. CDR3 sequence reads: CASRSQAGGNTGELFF. The CDR3, as DNA: TGTGCCAGCAGATCCCAAGCGGGGGGGAACACCGGGGAGCTGTTTTTT.

CDR3 in amino acids: CASSRSRGPLGIYEQYV. The DNA for the CDR3 is TGTGCCAGCAGCCGTTCCAGGGGCCCTTTGGGCATTTACGAGCAGTACGTC. The chain combines TRBV21-1 with TRBJ2-7; TRBD1 is the table's D call and was not checked against the DNA. TRBV21-1 is tagged as a pseudogene. The CDR3 sequence is 17 residues long.

CDR3 region: CAISDSDRDEQYV. For the CDR3, the DNA is TGTGCCATCAGTGATTCAGACAGGGACGAGCAGTACGTC. The gene calls are TRBV10-3 and TRBJ2-7, with 7 bases matching TRBD1. The germline V gene has CDR1 ENHRY and CDR2 SYGVKD. J lost 5 bases, V lost 3 bases, and 4 bases had no gene match. The CDR3 is 13 residues long.

This clone occurred once. This chain connects TRBV28 to TRBJ2-2; 10 bases fit TRBD2. V shed 8 bases, J shed 6 bases, and the junction held 6 bases outside the gene matches. This CDR3 is 14 amino acids long. Per the germline V gene, CDR1 is MDHEN and CDR2 is SYDVKM. The chain's CDR3 is CASSQAGGPGELFF. The CDR3 coding sequence is TGTGCCAGCTCCCAAGCGGGGGGGCCCGGGGAGCTGTTTTTT.

This clone has more than one count but fewer than ten. This rearrangement joins TRBV5-1 to TRBJ1-1, with D perhaps TRBD1 (6 bases). The V and J ends lost 0 bases and 0 bases respectively, with 18 bases between them. The CDR3 length is 18 residues. In germline, CDR1 is SGHRS, CDR2 YFSETQ. CDR3 DNA: TGCGCCAGCAGCTTGGGTTTCAGGGGTCGCTTCATGAACACTGAAGCTTTCTTT. The encoded protein is CASSLGFRGRFMNTEAFF.

The chain is built from TRBV7-9 and TRBJ1-6, with unresolved D. V gave up 1 base and J gave up 9 bases, with 4 bases separating them. Per the germline V gene, CDR1 is SEHNR and CDR2 is FQNEAQ (reference sequence). This CDR3 comprises 12 residues. CDR3 amino acids: CASSLVGSPLHF. CDR3 coding DNA: TGTGCCAGCAGCTTAGTGGGTTCACCCCTCCACTTT.

The rearrangement links TRBV18 to TRBJ1-2, with D uncertain. Germline V gene data show CDR1 as KGHSH and CDR2 as LQKENI. Trimming shortened V by 2 bases and J by 6 bases, and 13 bases separated the two germline ends. This CDR3 region has 14 residues. In DNA, the CDR3 is TGTGCCAGCTCACCAACGGCGGGGAATAATGGCTACACCTTC. Its protein is CASSPTAGNNGYTF.

This chain joins TRBV7-3 and TRBJ2-1; TRBD1 might be the D (5 bases). From germline, CDR1 is SGHTA and CDR2 FQGTGA. V was clipped by 3 bases and J by 1 base, with 7 bases between them. The CDR3 loop spans 14 amino acids. Here the CDR3 reads CASSLTVSYNEQFF. The CDR3 nucleotides read TGTGCCAGCAGCTTGACAGTTTCCTACAATGAGCAGTTCTTC.

The chain carries TRBV5-6 and TRBJ1-3; D unresolved. Germline values: CDR1 SGHDT, CDR2 YYEEEE. The V end was cut by 0 bases, the J end by 0 bases, with 16 bases between. The CDR3 runs 18 residues. The CDR3 here is CASSLGYYGLNSGNTIYF. For the CDR3, the DNA is TGTGCCAGCAGCTTGGGATATTATGGACTGAACTCTGGAAACACCATATATTTT.

The chain uses TRBV7-2 and TRBJ1-1, with 7 nucleotides matching TRBD1. Per germline, CDR1 SGHTA and CDR2 FQGNSA. The CDR3 covers 14 residues. V was pared by 1 base and J by 8 bases, with 7 bases of the junction left unmatched. As DNA, the CDR3 is TGTGCCAGCAGCTTAGGGCGGACAGGCAACGAAGCTTTCTTT. Translation: CASSLGRTGNEAFF.

The V gene is TRBV28, the J gene TRBJ1-6; TRBD1 matches at 9 bases. V shed 5 bases, J shed 4 bases, and the junction held 6 bases outside the gene matches. Germline-derived CDR1 and CDR2 are MDHEN and SYDVKM. The CDR3 runs 16 residues. Here the CDR3 reads CASSTGTGRYNSPLHF. CDR3 nucleotide sequence: TGTGCCAGCAGTACTGGGACAGGGAGGTATAATTCACCCCTCCACTTT.

The chain couples TRBV9 to TRBJ1-5; D gene ambiguous. The germline V gene encodes CDR1 SGDLS and CDR2 YYNGEE. The CDR3 length is 14 residues. Trimming cost V 2 bases and J 5 bases, with 11 bases left between them. This CDR3 reads CASSVGAGDQPQHF. The CDR3 nucleotides read TGTGCCAGCAGCGTTGGAGCCGGGGATCAGCCCCAGCATTTT.

The V gene is TRBV28, the J gene TRBJ1-1; D ambiguous. With 4 bases removed from V and 0 bases from J, the gap between germline ends came to 12 bases. The CDR3 sequence is 15 residues long. The germline V gene encodes CDR1 MDHEN and CDR2 SYDVKM. The CDR3 region has the DNA TGTGCCAGCAGTTCGGCGATCGGGGTGAACACTGAAGCTTTCTTT. It specifies CASSSAIGVNTEAFF.

The chain recombines TRBV2 with TRBJ1-1; D unresolved. Germline V gives CDR1 SNHLY, CDR2 FYNNEI. The germline V and J ends were trimmed by 0 bases and 6 bases, with 11 bases remaining between them. CDR3 length: 14 residues. The DNA for the CDR3 is TGTGCCAGCAGTGAAGCAGGGTTTATCGCTGAAGCTTTCTTT. It encodes CASSEAGFIAEAFF.